These 30 T cell receptor beta chains came from one sample sequenced in a study of spatial heterogeneity in lung cancer. Regarding the study as a whole: Tracking of tumor mutation counts was seen in expanded intratumoral alpha and beta TCR counts.

This sample's time point: sample taken at primary tumor resection. Their antigens remain unidentified. TCRdb reanalysed the 5' RACE reads using MiXCR and keeps one entry per CDR3 protein. The data show 700 or so distinct CDR3 sequences, 30% to 50% seen once. Sequencing used lung tumor tissue, obtained at surgery. The receptors come from a male donor with early-stage non-small cell lung cancer.

A remark on this clonotype: This beta chain is an unintended read in a library built for alpha chains; its size means little. The CDR3 is CASSEVPGGLQPQHF. The CDR3 region has the DNA TGTGCCAGCAGTGAAGTCCCGGGGGGGCTTCAGCCCCAGCATTTT. This chain joins TRBV6-1 and TRBJ1-5; D possibly corresponds to TRBD1 (6 bases). The CDR3 is made up of 15 amino acids. CDR1 and CDR2 (germline): MNHNS, SASEGT. The V and J ends lost 1 base and 6 bases respectively, with 13 bases between them.

In regard to this clonotype: This beta chain is a stray read from a library made for alpha chains; its abundance is not meaningful. J is TRBJ1-3 and V is TRBV12-3 or TRBV12-4; no firm D call. This CDR3 region has 15 residues. V was shortened by 2 bases and J by 2 bases, with 10 bases between the two germline ends. The CDR3 coding sequence is TGTGCCAGCAGTTTATATCCAAGGACTGGAAACACCATATATTTT. Translation: CASSLYPRTGNTIYF.

In regard to this clonotype: The size of this beta chain means little, since it is a stray read in a library made for alpha chains. This rearrangement joins TRBV12-3 or TRBV12-4 to TRBJ2-3; maybe TRBD1 (6 bases). The CDR3 loop spans 15 amino acids. V lost 5 bases and J lost 0, with 12 bases in between. CDR3 amino acids: CASSPYRDSTDTQYF. CDR3 DNA: TGTGCCAGCAGTCCTTACAGGGACAGCACAGATACGCAGTATTTT.

As concerns this clonotype: This beta chain came through as a stray read in a library set up for alpha chains, and its size says little. This CDR3 is CSGYRQGGTEAFF. CDR3 DNA sequence: TGCAGCGGCTATAGACAGGGGGGTACTGAAGCTTTCTTT. The chain uses TRBV29-1 and TRBJ1-1, with 9 bases lining up with TRBD1. Trimming took 7 bases from V and 5 from J; bases not matched to a gene: 8. The CDR3 spans 13 residues. The germline V gene encodes CDR1 SQVTM and CDR2 ANQGSEA.

About this clonotype itself: Because this beta chain is a stray read in a library intended to capture alpha chains, its abundance should not be given much weight. J is TRBJ2-7 and V is TRBV5-1; D uncertain. This CDR3 comprises 13 residues. V lost 2 bases, J lost 3 bases, and 9 bases lay in between. Germline assignment: CDR1 SGHRS and CDR2 YFSETQ. CDR3 protein: CASSFGPRYEQYF. CDR3 in DNA: TGCGCCAGCAGCTTCGGACCCCGCTACGAGCAGTACTTC.

This clonotype is large within its sample. The library was designed around alpha chains, so this beta chain is a stray read whose abundance carries little weight. V usage is TRBV29-1 and J usage is TRBJ2-7, with TRBD2 matching 12 bases. Germline V lookup: CDR1 SQVTM, CDR2 ANQGSEA. Trimming at V came to 7 bases and at J to 6 bases, leaving 10 bases not matched to a gene. This CDR3 spans 14 amino acids. The DNA of the CDR3 is TGCAGCGACTATCGACTAGCGGGAGTAGGCGAGCAGTACTTC. This sequence encodes CSDYRLAGVGEQYF.

For this clonotype: This beta chain turned up in a library designed for alpha chains; as an off-target read, its abundance says little. The V gene is TRBV20-1, the J gene TRBJ1-1; 8 nucleotides align to TRBD1. The CDR3 covers 15 residues. Germline-derived CDR1 and CDR2 are DFQATT and SNEGSKA (reference sequence). Trimming took 0 bases from V and 1 from J; bases not matched to a gene: 4. CDR3 loop: CSARDAGTGNTEAFF. The CDR3 nucleotides are TGCAGTGCTAGAGACGCAGGGACAGGGAACACTGAAGCTTTCTTT.

This clonotype is categorized as large. This beta chain turned up in a library designed for alpha chains; as an off-target read, its abundance says little. The chain joins TRBV6-1 to TRBJ1-6; possible D gene TRBD1, 5 bases. Germline lookup yields CDR1 MNHNS and CDR2 SASEGT. The CDR3 is 15 amino acids. Between the trimmed V and J ends, which lost 7 bases and 9 bases, there was a span of 19 bases. CDR3 sequence: CASTQGQGFGSPLHF. The CDR3 DNA reads TGTGCCAGCACCCAAGGGCAGGGATTCGGTTCACCCCTCCACTTT.

Turning to this clonotype: This beta chain came through as a stray read in a library set up for alpha chains, and its size says little. This sequence joins TRBV13 and TRBJ1-2; D is possibly TRBD1 (5 bases). Trimming removed 5 bases from V and 5 bases from J, with 18 bases in between. From germline, CDR1 is PRHDT and CDR2 FYEKMQ (reference sequence). This CDR3 region has 15 residues. The CDR3 nucleotides read TGTGCCAGCAGCGCAGGACACCACAATTGGTATGGCTACACCTTC. Protein product: CASSAGHHNWYGYTF.

This clonotype showed up just a few times. Within a library made for alpha chains, this beta chain is off target, and its count is uninformative. The chain joins TRBV4-1 to TRBJ2-3; tentatively, D is TRBD2 (5 bases). Trimming took 0 bases from V and 2 from J, leaving 21 bases between them. The germline gives CDR1 MGHRA, CDR2 YSYEKL. This CDR3 region has 19 residues. The CDR3, as DNA: TGCGCCAGCAGCCAAGAAGGATGGGAGCAGCGGAGGTTCACAGATACGCAGTATTTT. Its translation is CASSQEGWEQRRFTDTQYF.

Judged by abundance, this clonotype is large (0.1 to 1%). In a library made to pick up alpha chains, this beta chain is a stray read with a size that means little. The chain uses TRBV6-2 or TRBV6-3 and TRBJ1-5; D is uncertain. Deletions cut 0 bases from V and 0 bases from J, with 6 bases between. The CDR3 spans 15 residues. Germline V lookup: CDR1 MNHEY, CDR2 SVGEGT. CDR3 bases: TGTGCCAGCAGTTACTCAGGGTATAGCAATCAGCCCCAGCATTTT. Encoded protein: CASSYSGYSNQPQHF.

Notes on this clonotype: This beta chain is an off-target read within a library intended for alpha chains, so its frequency means little. The rearrangement links TRBV6-6 to TRBJ2-7; D is undetermined. V was cut by 4 bases and J by 2 bases, with 3 bases left in between. Germline V gene lookup returns CDR1 MNHNY and CDR2 SVGAGI (reference sequence). This CDR3 has 11 residues. CDR3: CASSSTYEQYF. The CDR3 region has the DNA TGTGCCAGCAGTTCAACCTACGAGCAGTACTTC.

This clonotype is labeled hyperexpanded. With the library built for alpha chains, this beta chain is off target and its frequency is not meaningful. The chain uses TRBV12-3 or TRBV12-4 and TRBJ2-5; possible D gene TRBD1, 7 bases. V gave up 3 bases and J gave up 4 bases, with 15 bases separating them. The CDR3 consists of 15 residues. The CDR3 here is CASSLHRGLSETQYF. CDR3 nucleotides: TGTGCCAGCAGTTTGCACAGGGGACTGTCAGAGACCCAGTACTTC.

With respect to this clonotype: Since the library was made to target alpha chains, this beta chain is a stray read and its abundance is not meaningful. V is TRBV7-2 and J is TRBJ2-1, with D unresolved. This CDR3 spans 13 amino acids. Germline CDR1 and CDR2: SGHTA and FQGNSA. Trimming took off 1 base at V and 10 bases at J, with 11 bases between the two ends. CDR3 coding DNA: TGTGCCAGCAGCTTAGGGTCGACTCCGGAGCAGTTCTTC. Amino acid sequence: CASSLGSTPEQFF.

A remark on this clonotype: Because this beta chain is a stray read in a library intended to capture alpha chains, its abundance should not be given much weight. The chain has TRBV27 and TRBJ1-6; 9 nucleotides line up with TRBD1. The V segment lost 3 bases and the J segment 7 bases; nucleotides outside the gene matches: 4. The CDR3 is made up of 15 amino acids. The germline CDR1 and CDR2 sequences are MNHEY and SMNVEV (reference sequence). This chain's CDR3 is CASSFGDRENSPLHF. In DNA, the CDR3 is TGTGCCAGCAGTTTCGGGGACAGGGAGAATTCACCCCTCCACTTT.

Comments on this clonotype: Being off target in a library aimed at alpha chains, this beta chain has a size of little meaning. This CDR3 reads CASSPSDSSEQYF. The CDR3 DNA reads as TGTGCCAGCTCACCCTCGGATAGCTCTGAGCAGTACTTC. The gene calls are TRBV18 and TRBJ2-7; D gene unclear. The V gene's germline CDR1 is KGHSH and CDR2 LQKENI. CDR3 length equals 13 residues. Trimming removed 3 bases from V and 7 bases from J, with 13 bases in between.

This clonotype is deemed large. Being off target in a library aimed at alpha chains, this beta chain has a size of little meaning. The chain joins TRBV3-1 to TRBJ2-2; D ambiguous. This CDR3 is 13 amino acids long. The V gene lost 2 bases and the J gene lost 7 bases, with 8 bases spanning the gap. The germline V gene encodes CDR1 LGHDT and CDR2 YNNKEL (reference sequence). The CDR3: CASSQRLIGELFF. In DNA, the CDR3 is TGTGCCAGCAGCCAACGGCTGATCGGGGAGCTGTTTTTT.

Turning to this clonotype: The junction departs from germline at one end; a sequencing error may be responsible. Since the library was made to target alpha chains, this beta chain is a stray read and its abundance is not meaningful. V usage is TRBV20-1 and J usage is TRBJ1-6; possibly TRBD1 for D (5 bases). This CDR3 contains 14 residues. The germline V gene has CDR1 DFQATT and CDR2 SNEGSKA (reference sequence). The CDR3 region is CSARVDSPNSPLHF. Written as DNA, the CDR3 is TGCAGTGCAAGAGTAGACAGTCCAAATTCACCCCTCCACTTT.

This clonotype was observed a handful of times. Because the library targeted alpha chains, this beta chain is an off-target read whose size means little. This sequence joins TRBV2 and TRBJ1-1, with D hard to call. Germline V gives CDR1 SNHLY, CDR2 FYNNEI. Trimming stripped 2 bases from V and 1 base from J, with 11 bases between. The CDR3 is 15 residues long. The CDR3 coding sequence is TGTGCCAGCAGTGAACAGCCAGGAGAGAACACTGAAGCTTTCTTT. This translates into CASSEQPGENTEAFF.

This clonotype is labeled as large. The library was built for alpha chains, so this beta chain is an off-target read and its size means little. The chain joins TRBV24-1 to TRBJ2-7; D remains unclear. V was shortened by 5 bases and J by 1 base, with 11 bases between the two germline ends. Germline V CDR1 and CDR2: KGHDR, SFDVKD. CDR3 length equals 14 residues. The DNA for the CDR3 is TGTGCCACCAGTGCGCCGGAGACGTCCTACGAGCAGTACTTC. Translated: CATSAPETSYEQYF.

In its sample, this clonotype ranks as large. A library made for alpha chains picked up this beta chain off target, so its size means little. The chain employs TRBV7-2 and TRBJ2-7; D ambiguous. Germline values: CDR1 SGHTA, CDR2 FQGNSA. V lost 3 bases and J 3 bases, leaving 6 bases between the germline ends. The CDR3 covers 12 residues. In nucleotides, the CDR3 is TGTGCCAGCAGCTTCCCAAACTACGAGCAGTACTTC. Translation gives CASSFPNYEQYF.

About this clonotype: Because the library targeted alpha chains, this beta chain is an off-target read whose size means little. This chain joins TRBV27 and TRBJ1-4, with D perhaps matching TRBD1 (5 bases). CDR1 MNHEY and CDR2 SMNVEV come from the germline V gene (reference sequence). The CDR3 consists of 15 residues. Trimming left V 3 bases short and J 5 bases short, with 13 bases between. As DNA, the CDR3 is TGTGCCAGCAGTTTGGGTCAGGGAAAGAATGAAAAACTGTTTTTT. It yields the protein CASSLGQGKNEKLFF.

Of note for this clonotype: A junction end diverges from the germline sequence, so it may reflect a read error. The library was built for alpha chains, so this beta chain is an off-target read and its size means little. The chain couples TRBV6-2 or TRBV6-3 to TRBJ1-1, with unresolved D. The CDR3 has 13 residues. Germline V gene sequence: CDR1 MNHEY, CDR2 SVGEGT. The CDR3 nucleotides read TGTGCCAGCAGTCACTCCTATGGCGGTGTAGCTTTCTTT. Its translation is CASSHSYGGVAFF.

This clonotype has a handful of counts. The library was built for alpha chains, so this beta chain is an off-target read and its size means little. The genes are TRBV12-3 or TRBV12-4 and TRBJ2-3, with 12 bases aligning to TRBD2. This CDR3 is built from 16 residues. J lost 2 bases, V lost 6 bases, and 6 bases had no gene match. This CDR3 is CASSHGLAGNTDTQYF. DNA of the CDR3: TGTGCCAGCAGCCATGGACTAGCGGGGAACACAGATACGCAGTATTTT.

This clonotype is judged large. For a library built for alpha chains, this beta chain is a stray read; little rests on its size. J is TRBJ2-3 and V is TRBV7-8, with TRBD2 matching over 9 bases. Per the germline V gene, CDR1 is SGHVS and CDR2 is FQNEAQ. The CDR3 loop spans 16 amino acids. V dropped 1 base and J dropped 5; count of bases not matched to a gene: 7. The CDR3 spells CASSLEPSGVIDTQYF. The DNA for the CDR3 is TGTGCCAGCAGCTTAGAGCCTAGCGGGGTTATAGATACGCAGTATTTT.

Worth noting for this clonotype: This beta chain turned up in a library designed for alpha chains; as an off-target read, its abundance says little. The V gene is TRBV12-3 or TRBV12-4, the J gene TRBJ1-5; D is possibly TRBD1 (5 bases). The CDR3 loop spans 12 amino acids. Trimming pared 5 bases from V and 6 bases from J, leaving 8 bases between. CDR3 DNA: TGTGCCAGCAGTCCAGGGTTTCAGCCCCAGCATTTT. It encodes CASSPGFQPQHF.

Concerning this clonotype: The size of this beta chain means little, since it is a stray read in a library made for alpha chains. The chain links TRBV19 to TRBJ1-5; 7 nucleotides align to TRBD1. The CDR3 has 17 amino acids. Germline V gene lookup returns CDR1 LNHDA and CDR2 SQIVND (reference sequence). Trimming cost V 3 bases and J 0 bases; bases outside gene matches: 8. CDR3 loop: CASSIVRGVYSNQPQHF. The DNA for the CDR3 is TGTGCCAGTAGTATCGTCAGGGGGGTTTATAGCAATCAGCCCCAGCATTTT.

This clonotype is labeled as large. Within a library made for alpha chains, this beta chain is off target, and its count is uninformative. V usage is TRBV27 and J usage is TRBJ2-5, with 9 nucleotides matching TRBD2. V shed 1 base, J shed 3 bases, and the junction held 3 bases outside the gene matches. The CDR3 is made up of 15 amino acids. Germline V gene lookup returns CDR1 MNHEY and CDR2 SMNVEV (reference sequence). The CDR3 nucleotides read TGTGCCAGCAGTTTATGGTCTAGCGGGAAAGAGACCCAGTACTTC. Protein sequence: CASSLWSSGKETQYF.

This clonotype was seen a few times. In a library made to pick up alpha chains, this beta chain is a stray read with a size that means little. V is TRBV19 and J is TRBJ2-1; D ambiguous. The V end lost 3 bases, the J end lost 4 bases, and 13 bases lay between the germline ends. CDR3 length: 15 residues. Germline CDR1 reads LNHDA; CDR2 reads SQIVND (reference sequence). The CDR3 spells CASSILRGSYNEQFF. CDR3 in DNA: TGTGCCAGTAGTATCCTCCGCGGCTCGTACAATGAGCAGTTCTTC.

This clonotype is labeled large (0.1 to 1%). Because the library targeted alpha chains, this beta chain is an off-target read whose size means little. The chain uses TRBV2 and TRBJ1-2, with 10 bases lining up with TRBD1. Trimming took 10 bases from V and 4 from J; bases not matched to a gene: 6. Per the germline V gene, CDR1 is SNHLY and CDR2 is FYNNEI. This CDR3 region has 13 residues. The CDR3 region has the DNA TGTGCCATCCGGGACAGGGGAAGCTATGGCTACACCTTC. This translates into CAIRDRGSYGYTF. The full variable domain, in which reference TRBV2 and TRBJ1-2 provide the parts outside the CDR3, is EPEVTQTPSHQVTQMGQEVILRCVPISNHLYFYWYRQILGQKVEFLVSFYNNEISEKSEIFDDQFSVERPDGSNFTLKIRSTKLEDSAMYFCAIRDRGSYGYTFGSGTRLTVV.